This entry concerns a single T cell receptor (beta chain). This entry belongs to a study of blood T cell repertoires in COVID-19. Study as a whole: Samples came from the United States, Italy and Spain, spanning acute and convalescent COVID-19. Sources were T cells, B-cell-depleted T cells, or PBMCs; the material itself was cDNA or gDNA.

In the source study's methods: Amplifying reference gene primers gave estimates of nucleated cell counts. This table comes from immunoSEQ multiplex PCR, and its TCRdb copy is limited to in-frame clones, with some not included. The V and J calls and clone size were taken over from that table, and D and trimming were inferred from the DNA. The repertoire holds 65,000 to 75,000 clones, with over 70% as singletons. This CDR3 has 14 residues. Trimming cost V 2 bases and J 7 bases, with 11 bases left between them. CDR1 and CDR2 (germline): SEHNR, FQNEAQ (reference sequence). This TCR was sampled from a man aged 65-85 years with acute or convalescent COVID-19. The chain uses TRBV7-9 and TRBJ1-4, with D perhaps TRBD1 (5 bases). Sequenced material: peripheral blood. DNA for the CDR3: TGTGCCAGCAGCTTATCAGGGTCGACTGAAAAACTGTTTTTT. Its protein is CASSLSGSTEKLFF.